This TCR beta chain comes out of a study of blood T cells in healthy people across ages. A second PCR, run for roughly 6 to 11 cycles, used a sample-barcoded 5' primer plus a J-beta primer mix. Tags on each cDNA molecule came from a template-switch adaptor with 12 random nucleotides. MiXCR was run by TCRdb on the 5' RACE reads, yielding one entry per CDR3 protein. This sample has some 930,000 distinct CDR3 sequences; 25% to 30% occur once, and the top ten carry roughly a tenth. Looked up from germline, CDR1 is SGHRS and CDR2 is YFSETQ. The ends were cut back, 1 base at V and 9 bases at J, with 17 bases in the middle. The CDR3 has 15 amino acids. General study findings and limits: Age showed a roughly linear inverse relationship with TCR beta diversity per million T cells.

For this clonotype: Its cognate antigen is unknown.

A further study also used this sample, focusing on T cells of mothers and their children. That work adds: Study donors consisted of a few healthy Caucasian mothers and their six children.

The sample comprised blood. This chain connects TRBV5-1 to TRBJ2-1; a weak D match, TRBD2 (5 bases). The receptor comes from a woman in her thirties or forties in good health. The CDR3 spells CASSLYSGPSPEQFF. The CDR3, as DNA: TGCGCCAGCAGCTTGTATTCTGGGCCTAGCCCTGAGCAGTTCTTC.